Listed below are T cell receptor beta chains from one sample, sequenced in a study of blood T cell repertoires in COVID-19. Repertoires were generated with immunoSEQ multiplex PCR, while TCRdb's copy carries only in-frame clones and drops some. This sample has 55,000 to 70,000 clones, with approximately 80% found just once. Source material: peripheral blood. These receptors were taken from a woman of 80 years or more with acute or convalescent COVID-19. CDR3s include the opening cysteine and the closing phenylalanine or tryptophan. The D gene is left open where the match is weak.

D: -; V: TRBV5-1; J: TRBJ2-6; CDR3: CASSPGDVGANVLTF
D: TRBD1; V: TRBV19; J: TRBJ2-5; CDR3: CASSTQSGTAQETQYF
D: TRBD2; V: TRBV4-2; J: TRBJ2-5; CDR3: CASSQAALAGGQETQYF
D: -; V: TRBV21-1; J: TRBJ2-7; CDR3: CASSKWDRERRSSYEQYF
D: -; V: TRBV20-1; J: TRBJ2-7; CDR3: CSARFGYEQYF
D: -; V: TRBV29-1; J: TRBJ1-1; CDR3: CSVDPGDTEAFF
D: -; V: TRBV7-9; J: TRBJ2-3; CDR3: CASSASTDTQYF
D: -; V: TRBV27; J: TRBJ1-2; CDR3: CRLDYGYTF
D: TRBD2; V: TRBV11-3; J: TRBJ2-1; CDR3: CASSLGGLAGAEQFF
D: TRBD2; V: TRBV4-3; J: TRBJ2-1; CDR3: CASSQDPGTSEFGEQFF
D: -; V: TRBV7-3; J: TRBJ2-2; CDR3: CASSFWQGTGELFF
D: TRBD2; V: TRBV7-8; J: TRBJ2-7; CDR3: CASRIAGGGGYEQYF
D: TRBD1; V: TRBV7-8; J: TRBJ1-5; CDR3: CASRQGMGNQPQHF
D: -; V: TRBV27; J: TRBJ1-1; CDR3: CASSGGRRTEAFF
D: -; V: TRBV5-1; J: TRBJ2-7; CDR3: CASSLVAGSYEQYF
D: TRBD1; V: TRBV19; J: TRBJ1-5; CDR3: CASSIGTGYNQPQHF
D: -; V: TRBV5-4; J: TRBJ2-2; CDR3: CASTRTPKGQARIAGELFF
D: -; V: TRBV7-2; J: TRBJ1-4; CDR3: CASSFSGLTNEKLFF
D: -; V: TRBV3-1/TRBV3-2; J: TRBJ1-1; CDR3: CASSYTGEAFF
D: TRBD2; V: TRBV3-1/TRBV3-2; J: TRBJ2-1; CDR3: CASSQPRLAGGFGNEQFF
D: TRBD2; V: TRBV2; J: TRBJ2-1; CDR3: CASSDPNSGTSGTGNEQFF
D: TRBD2; V: TRBV15; J: TRBJ2-5; CDR3: CATSREGLVEETQYF
D: TRBD1; V: TRBV3-1/TRBV3-2; J: TRBJ1-3; CDR3: CASSHGTGGLGGNTIYF
D: -; V: TRBV5-6; J: TRBJ2-2; CDR3: CASSLNVGRGGELFF
D: TRBD1; V: TRBV5-1; J: TRBJ1-6; CDR3: CASSLFGQDAYNSPLHF
D: TRBD1; V: TRBV7-8; J: TRBJ1-1; CDR3: CASSLELSRGDTEAFF
D: TRBD2; V: TRBV14; J: TRBJ2-1; CDR3: CASSQNPVSGGPYNEQFF
D: TRBD1; V: TRBV6-2/TRBV6-3; J: TRBJ1-2; CDR3: CASSYSDRVDTF
D: TRBD1; V: TRBV4-3; J: TRBJ1-2; CDR3: CASSLYRDSQNGYTF
D: -; V: TRBV7-3; J: TRBJ1-3; CDR3: CASSLPGTRNTIYF
D: -; V: TRBV12-3/TRBV12-4; J: TRBJ2-1; CDR3: CASSLRGYEQFF
D: -; V: TRBV15; J: TRBJ1-2; CDR3: CATSPRGENYGYTF
D: -; V: TRBV6-5; J: TRBJ1-6; CDR3: CASSLGQNSPLHF
D: -; V: TRBV30; J: TRBJ1-1; CDR3: CAWSVGHGGVRNTEAFF
D: -; V: TRBV27; J: TRBJ2-7; CDR3: CASMRVKGRTYEQYF
D: -; V: TRBV6-5; J: TRBJ2-7; CDR3: CASSPGTGRQYF
D: -; V: TRBV20-1; J: TRBJ2-7; CDR3: CSARDYYEQYF
D: TRBD1; V: TRBV28; J: TRBJ1-6; CDR3: CASSLRGRSVSHF
D: TRBD2; V: TRBV18; J: TRBJ2-1; CDR3: CASSTRTSGNNEQFF
D: -; V: TRBV9; J: TRBJ2-1; CDR3: CASSVPTETSYNEQFF
D: -; V: TRBV7-2; J: TRBJ1-1; CDR3: CASSLEVRANTEAFF
D: -; V: TRBV2; J: TRBJ2-7; CDR3: CAIVESSYEQYF
D: -; V: TRBV5-1; J: TRBJ1-2; CDR3: CASSLATDYGYTF
D: -; V: TRBV5-6; J: TRBJ1-1; CDR3: CASSPALPTGPSNTEAFF
D: TRBD1; V: TRBV18; J: TRBJ1-5; CDR3: CASSAGTGNPSNQPQHF
D: -; V: TRBV3-1/TRBV3-2; J: TRBJ2-1; CDR3: CASSRDGSVNEQFF
D: TRBD1; V: TRBV7-2; J: TRBJ2-7; CDR3: CASSAQTGAAGEQYF
D: -; V: TRBV5-1; J: TRBJ2-5; CDR3: CASSWGRTARQETQYF
D: TRBD2; V: TRBV28; J: TRBJ2-3; CDR3: CASRLTGGVTDTQYF
D: -; V: TRBV6-5; J: TRBJ1-1; CDR3: CASGAPTAFHTEAFF
D: -; V: TRBV6-5; J: TRBJ1-6; CDR3: CASREGGAYNSPLHF
D: TRBD1; V: TRBV10-2; J: TRBJ1-4; CDR3: CASSEGTGVREKLFF
D: TRBD2; V: TRBV4-2; J: TRBJ2-7; CDR3: CASSQSVSAGGPGEQYF